The 22 T cell receptor beta chains below all came from one sample that was sequenced in a study of long-term antiretroviral therapy in people with HIV. Assay version v3.0 of immunoSEQ was used, and it was run at survey level. Sequencing was performed with immunoSEQ multiplex PCR; in TCRdb, only in-frame clones are kept and a portion is missing. The sample yields approximately 30,000 clones, 86% seen once. The sequenced sample was unsorted PBMCs, obtained 0.8 years after starting antiretroviral therapy. The receptors originated from a woman aged 25-40 years with HIV.

About this clone itself: The same CDR3 can be traced to other DNA sequences in this sample. V usage is TRBV2 and J usage is TRBJ2-5, with 9 bases identical to TRBD2. From germline, CDR1 is SNHLY and CDR2 FYNNEI. The CDR3 is 15 residues long. The junction had 7 bases not matched to a gene; V was cut back by 6 bases and J by 2 bases. The CDR3, as DNA: TGTGCCAGCAGCGGGGGGCTAGCGGGGCAAGAGACCCAGTACTTC. This translates into CASSGGLAGQETQYF. The whole variable domain, remainder taken from reference TRBV2 and TRBJ2-5, is EPEVTQTPSHQVTQMGQEVILRCVPISNHLYFYWYRQILGQKVEFLVSFYNNEISEKSEIFDDQFSVERPDGSNFTLKIRSTKLEDSAMYFCASSGGLAGQETQYFGPGTRLLVL.

Only one count was recorded for this clone. The chain is built from TRBV9 and TRBJ1-2; D gene unclear. The germline CDR1 and CDR2 sequences are SGDLS and YYNGEE. The CDR3 runs 15 residues. The V end was cut by 0 bases, the J end by 4 bases, with 13 bases between. The CDR3 region is CASSVEGRYVYGYTF. The CDR3 DNA reads as TGTGCCAGCAGCGTAGAGGGCAGATACGTCTATGGCTACACCTTC.

On this clone itself: The junction does not match germline at one end; this may be a read error. The rearrangement uses TRBV30 and TRBJ1-5, with D unresolved. The CDR3 runs to 13 residues. Germline assignment: CDR1 GTSNPN and CDR2 SVGIG (reference sequence). Here the CDR3 reads CAWSDDSSQPQHF. CDR3 sequence (DNA): TGTGCCTGGAGTGACGATAGCAGTCAGCCCCAGCATTTT.

The chain recombines TRBV9 with TRBJ1-1; possible D gene TRBD1, 6 bases. This CDR3 has 12 residues. V shed 5 bases and J shed 5 bases, with 10 bases lying between them. Germline V CDR1 and CDR2: SGDLS, YYNGEE. In DNA, the CDR3 is TGTGCCAGCAGGGGCCAGGGGACTGAAGCTTTCTTT. Translated, it gives CASRGQGTEAFF.

V gene TRBV30 combines with J gene TRBJ2-7; D may be TRBD2 (5 bases). The CDR3 consists of 12 residues. Germline assignment: CDR1 GTSNPN and CDR2 SVGIG (reference sequence). V was pared by 2 bases and J by 5 bases, with 10 bases between. The CDR3 spells CAWSRGIDEQYF. The CDR3 DNA reads as TGTGCCTGGAGTCGAGGGATCGACGAGCAGTACTTC.

The V and J genes are TRBV19 and TRBJ1-5; D remains unclear. Trimming took 0 bases from V and 9 from J, leaving 12 bases between them. This CDR3 spans 14 amino acids. The germline V gene has CDR1 LNHDA and CDR2 SQIVND (reference sequence). CDR3 protein: CASSIESFRPPQHF. CDR3 sequence (DNA): TGTGCCAGTAGTATAGAATCGTTCCGACCGCCCCAGCATTTT.

This chain uses TRBV6-1 with TRBJ1-6; D is unclear. The CDR3 length is 12 residues. In germline, CDR1 is MNHNS, CDR2 SASEGT. Trimming took off 4 bases at V and 9 bases at J, with 7 bases between the two ends. DNA of the CDR3: TGTGCCAGCAGTGGTGACATTTCACCCCTCCACTTT. Protein product: CASSGDISPLHF.

The CDR3 coding sequence is TGCAGCGTCGGGGGCCAAGAGACCCAGTACTTC. This translates into CSVGGQETQYF. The rearrangement links TRBV29-1 to TRBJ2-5; TRBD2 might be the D (6 bases). The CDR3 sequence is 11 residues long. The V and J ends lost 6 bases and 1 base respectively, with 6 bases between them. Germline V CDR1 and CDR2: SQVTM, ANQGSEA.

The chain links TRBV18 to TRBJ1-6; 8 nucleotides match TRBD1. CDR1 KGHSH and CDR2 LQKENI come from the germline V gene. V shed 3 bases, J shed 8 bases, and the junction held 9 bases outside the gene matches. The CDR3 sequence is 16 residues long. Here the CDR3 DNA reads TGTGCCAGCTCACCTTTGTCAGGGGGCGTCGATTCACCCCTCCACTTT. Amino acids: CASSPLSGGVDSPLHF.

The rearrangement links TRBV11-2 to TRBJ1-2; maybe TRBD1 (5 bases). The CDR3 length is 15 residues. The germline V gene encodes CDR1 SGHAT and CDR2 FQNNGV. Trimming cost V 0 bases and J 4 bases, with 12 bases left between them. Written as DNA, the CDR3 is TGTGCCAGCAGCTTAGATGTGGTGGACACCTATGGCTACACCTTC. It encodes CASSLDVVDTYGYTF. Full variable domain (rest looked up from reference TRBV11-2 and TRBJ1-2): EAGVAQSPRYKIIEKRQSVAFWCNPISGHATLYWYQQILGQGPKLLIQFQNNGVVDDSQLPKDRFSAERLKGVDSTLKIQPAKLEDSAVYLCASSLDVVDTYGYTFGSGTRLTVV.

The gene calls are TRBV5-1 and TRBJ2-1; 11 positions match TRBD1. Trimming removed 2 bases from V and 6 bases from J; junction bases left unmatched: 4. Germline V gene data show CDR1 as SGHRS and CDR2 as YFSETQ. The length of the CDR3 is 15 residues. CDR3 amino acids: CASSLRTGGGNEQFF. The CDR3 DNA is TGCGCCAGCAGCTTAAGGACAGGGGGCGGCAATGAGCAGTTCTTC.

This chain joins TRBV2 and TRBJ1-6; D remains ambiguous. Per the germline V gene, CDR1 is SNHLY and CDR2 is FYNNEI. V lost 6 bases to trimming and J lost 0 bases, with 6 bases between them. The CDR3 consists of 14 residues. The CDR3 is CASRSVSYNSPLHF. CDR3 sequence (DNA): TGTGCCAGCAGATCGGTCTCCTATAATTCACCCCTCCACTTT.

The CDR3 spells CASIKVANEQFF. CDR3 coding DNA: TGTGCCAGCATTAAAGTGGCGAATGAGCAGTTCTTC. This rearrangement joins TRBV7-9 to TRBJ2-1; no definite D call. V lost 7 bases and J lost 7, with 11 bases in between. This CDR3 region has 12 residues. The germline gives CDR1 SEHNR, CDR2 FQNEAQ (reference sequence).

V is TRBV14 and J is TRBJ1-6; no definite D call. Per germline, CDR1 SGHDN and CDR2 FVKESK. This CDR3 has 15 residues. V lost 2 bases to trimming and J lost 0 bases, with 5 bases between them. The CDR3 sequence is CASSQRGSYNSPLHF. The CDR3 region has the DNA TGTGCCAGCAGCCAACGGGGCTCCTATAATTCACCCCTCCACTTT.

V usage is TRBV30 and J usage is TRBJ1-5; tentatively, D is TRBD1 (6 bases). The CDR3 contains 14 residues. CDR1 is GTSNPN and CDR2 is SVGIG in the germline V gene (reference sequence). V shed 2 bases and J shed 5 bases, with 13 bases lying between them. The CDR3 here is CAWSTGRGDQPQHF. The DNA of the CDR3 is TGTGCCTGGAGTACGGGCAGGGGAGATCAGCCCCAGCATTTT.

Only one count was recorded for this clone. V and J are TRBV4-2 and TRBJ1-5, with D perhaps matching TRBD1 (5 bases). V dropped 0 bases and J dropped 6 bases, with 12 bases sitting between them. The germline gives CDR1 LGHNA, CDR2 YNFKEQ. This CDR3 contains 15 residues. The chain's CDR3 is CASSQDLWTTQPQHF. The CDR3 region has the DNA TGTGCCAGCAGCCAAGATCTCTGGACAACTCAGCCCCAGCATTTT.

The V gene is TRBV19, the J gene TRBJ1-1; perhaps TRBD1 as D (6 bases). Germline values: CDR1 LNHDA, CDR2 SQIVND (reference sequence). This CDR3 region has 17 residues. Trimming took 2 bases from V and 4 from J, leaving 20 bases between them. The CDR3 DNA reads as TGTGCCAGTAGTATAAATTACCCCAGGGGACGCAGCACTGAAGCTTTCTTT. It yields the protein CASSINYPRGRSTEAFF.

The chain has TRBV7-3 and TRBJ2-6; possible D gene TRBD1, 5 bases. CDR3 size: 16 residues. Germline CDR1 is SGHTA and CDR2 is FQGTGA. With 4 bases removed from V and 4 bases from J, the gap between germline ends came to 14 bases. DNA of the CDR3: TGTGCCAGCAGCTCCACCAGGGATCCCGGGGCCAACGTCCTGACTTTC. This encodes CASSSTRDPGANVLTF. The whole variable domain, filled in from reference TRBV7-3 and TRBJ2-6, reads GAGVSQTPSNKVTEKGKYVELRCDPISGHTALYWYRQSLGQGPEFLIYFQGTGAADDSGLPNDRFFAVRPEGSVSTLKIQRTERGDSAVYLCASSSTRDPGANVLTFGAGSRLTVL.

The V and J genes are TRBV7-6 and TRBJ2-6; TRBD1 is a possible D gene (6 bases). V gave up 1 base and J gave up 0 bases, with 10 bases separating them. Germline V lookup: CDR1 SGHVS, CDR2 FNYEAQ. This CDR3 has 17 amino acids. CDR3 sequence (DNA): TGTGCCAGCAGCTTAGGGACAGCGGCCTCTGGGGCCAACGTCCTGACTTTC. It encodes CASSLGTAASGANVLTF. The full variable domain, completed using reference TRBV7-6 and TRBJ2-6, is GAGVSQSPRYKVTKRGQDVALRCDPISGHVSLYWYRQALGQGPEFLTYFNYEAQQDKSGLPNDRFSAERPEGSISTLTIQRTEQRDSAMYRCASSLGTAASGANVLTFGAGSRLTVL.

The rearrangement links TRBV7-8 to TRBJ1-5; D not certain. With 0 bases removed from V and 3 bases from J, the gap between germline ends came to 6 bases. The CDR3 spans 14 residues. The germline V gene has CDR1 SGHVS and CDR2 FQNEAQ. CDR3 sequence reads: CASSLAEYNQPQHF. As DNA, the CDR3 is TGTGCCAGCAGCTTAGCAGAGTACAATCAGCCCCAGCATTTT.

The gene calls are TRBV30 and TRBJ2-3; D is perhaps TRBD2 (6 bases). V gave up 0 bases and J gave up 1 base, with 14 bases separating them. This CDR3 region has 16 residues. Germline CDR1 and CDR2: GTSNPN and SVGIG (reference sequence). As DNA, the CDR3 is TGTGCCTGGAGTGTACCTTCTCCGGGGGGCACAGATACGCAGTATTTT. The encoded protein is CAWSVPSPGGTDTQYF. Using reference TRBV30 and TRBJ2-3 for the parts outside the CDR3, the full variable domain is SQTIHQWPATLVQPVGSPLSLECTVEGTSNPNLYWYRQAAGRGLQLLFYSVGIGQISSEVPQNLSASRPQDRQFILSSKKLLLSDSGFYLCAWSVPSPGGTDTQYFGPGTRLTVL.

The CDR3 is CASSEQGLGNTIYF. The CDR3 bases are TGTGCCAGCAGTGAACAGGGGCTCGGAAACACCATATATTTT. This chain links TRBV6-1 with TRBJ1-3; perhaps TRBD1 as D (6 bases). This CDR3 has 14 residues. V was cut by 2 bases and J by 4 bases, with 9 bases left in between. The germline V gene encodes CDR1 MNHNS and CDR2 SASEGT.